The 21 T cell receptor beta chains below all came from one sample that was sequenced in a study of blood T cell repertoires in COVID-19. Sequencing was performed with immunoSEQ multiplex PCR; in TCRdb, only in-frame clones are kept and a portion is missing. The table has fewer than 90,000 clones, around 89% seen once. Sequenced sample: peripheral blood. These receptors all come from a man aged 55 to 70 with acute or convalescent COVID-19.

The chain is built from TRBV2 and TRBJ2-5; 9 bases fit TRBD1. This CDR3 is built from 14 residues. Germline V gene lookup returns CDR1 SNHLY and CDR2 FYNNEI. V trimming: 8 bases; J trimming: 1 base; junction bases outside the gene matches: 5. CDR3 protein: CASRTGEVQETQYF. The CDR3 DNA follows: TGTGCCAGCCGGACAGGGGAAGTCCAAGAGACCCAGTACTTC.

This clone has just a few counts. This chain joins TRBV5-6 and TRBJ2-1, with 11 nucleotides matching TRBD2. CDR3 length: 17 residues. Germline V lookup: CDR1 SGHDT, CDR2 YYEEEE. Trimming removed 0 bases from V and 4 bases from J; junction bases left unmatched: 6. CDR3 sequence: CASSLELGTSGYNEQFF. The CDR3, as DNA: TGTGCCAGCAGCTTGGAGTTAGGGACTAGCGGATACAATGAGCAGTTCTTC. Full variable domain (outside the CDR3, taken from reference TRBV5-6 and TRBJ2-1): DAGVTQSPTHLIKTRGQQVTLRCSPKSGHDTVSWYQQALGQGPQFIFQYYEEEERQRGNFPDRFSGHQFPNYSSELNVNALLLGDSALYLCASSLELGTSGYNEQFFGPGTRLTVL.

The J gene is TRBJ1-3, the V gene TRBV29-1; 11 bases line up with TRBD1. The V and J ends lost 4 bases and 4 bases, in that order; junction bases with no gene match: 3. Germline loops: CDR1 SQVTM, CDR2 ANQGSEA. The CDR3 runs to 14 residues. The CDR3 protein is CSVVDRGLGNTIYF. The DNA for the CDR3 is TGCAGCGTTGTGGACAGGGGGCTCGGAAACACCATATATTTT.

The CDR3 loop reads CASSQVGKQGAPNTEAFF. Here the CDR3 DNA reads TGTGCCAGCAGCCAAGTAGGTAAGCAGGGGGCTCCGAACACTGAAGCTTTCTTT. The V call is TRBV3-1 (or the pseudogene TRBV3-2), the J call TRBJ1-1; TRBD1 aligns across 8 bases. After removal of 1 base from V and 1 base from J, the junction contained 11 bases not matched to a gene. In germline, CDR1 is LGHDT, CDR2 YNNKEL (reference sequence). This CDR3 is 18 amino acids long.

This sequence joins TRBV6-5 and TRBJ1-2; no definite D call. This CDR3 region has 14 residues. V was cut by 0 bases and J by 12 bases, with 17 bases left in between. The V gene's germline CDR1 is MNHEY and CDR2 SVGAGI. CDR3 loop: CASSYSSPGFPHTF. The CDR3 DNA reads as TGTGCCAGCAGTTACTCATCACCGGGATTCCCTCACACCTTC.

CDR3 residues: CATSDFGTSGRGTQYF. For the CDR3, the DNA is TGTGCCACCAGTGATTTCGGGACTAGCGGGCGGGGGACCCAGTACTTC. The chain has TRBV24-1 and TRBJ2-5; 12 bases match TRBD2. CDR1 is KGHDR and CDR2 is SFDVKD in the germline V gene. With 1 base clipped from V and 7 bases from J, the junction kept 6 bases outside the gene matches. The CDR3 spans 16 residues.

The chain is built from TRBV11-2 and TRBJ2-7, with no clear D. CDR1 is SGHAT and CDR2 is FQNNGV in the germline V gene. The CDR3 consists of 13 residues. Trimming shortened V by 4 bases and J by 1 base, and 8 bases separated the two germline ends. The CDR3 reads CASSSTESYEQYF. For the CDR3, the DNA is TGTGCCAGCAGCTCGACGGAGTCCTACGAGCAGTACTTC.

This clone was detected only once. The chain carries TRBV30 and TRBJ2-3; 13 bases agree with TRBD2. CDR1 is GTSNPN, CDR2 SVGIG, per germline (reference sequence). There are 16 residues in the CDR3. The ends lost 2 bases at V and 1 base at J; junction bases unmatched: 3. The CDR3 loop is CAWSTGTSGGTDTQYF. In DNA, the CDR3 is TGTGCCTGGAGTACCGGGACTAGCGGGGGCACAGATACGCAGTATTTT.

This clone was detected once. This rearrangement joins TRBV19 to TRBJ2-2, with 10 bases aligning to TRBD2. CDR3 length: 15 amino acids. The junction had 2 bases not matched to a gene; V was cut back by 6 bases and J by 1 base. Germline CDR1 LNHDA, CDR2 SQIVND (reference sequence). CDR3 protein: CASRVAGGNTGELFF. CDR3 nucleotides: TGTGCCAGTAGGGTAGCGGGAGGGAACACCGGGGAGCTGTTTTTT.

This clone occurred once. The rearrangement uses TRBV19 and TRBJ1-1, with no clear D. Germline loops: CDR1 LNHDA, CDR2 SQIVND (reference sequence). Trimming took 2 bases from V and 1 from J, leaving 20 bases between them. The CDR3 sequence is 18 residues long. In nucleotides, the CDR3 is TGTGCCAGTAGTATATATTTCAGTGGCCGATCATCGAACACTGAAGCTTTCTTT. Its protein is CASSIYFSGRSSNTEAFF. Filled out from reference TRBV19 and TRBJ1-1, the complete variable domain reads DGGITQSPKYLFRKEGQNVTLSCEQNLNHDAMYWYRQDPGQGLRLIYYSQIVNDFQKGDIAEGYSVSREKKESFPLTVTSAQKNPTAFYLCASSIYFSGRSSNTEAFFGQGTRLTVV.

As DNA, the CDR3 is TGCGCCAGCAGCTTGGCGACAGGTGTTGTAGATACGCAGTATTTT. Its translation is CASSLATGVVDTQYF. The chain uses TRBV5-1 and TRBJ2-3; TRBD1 is a possible D gene (6 bases). CDR1 SGHRS and CDR2 YFSETQ come from the germline V gene. With 0 bases removed from V and 5 bases from J, the gap between germline ends came to 13 bases. There are 15 residues in the CDR3.

V usage is TRBV3-1 (or the pseudogene TRBV3-2) and J usage is TRBJ2-2; 12 nucleotides agree with TRBD2. With 3 bases clipped from V and 5 bases from J, the junction kept 7 bases outside the gene matches. This CDR3 has 17 residues. The germline V gene encodes CDR1 LGHDT and CDR2 YNNKEL (reference sequence). CDR3 nucleotide sequence: TGTGCCAGCAGCCAGGGGGGGACTAGCGGGTTGACCGGGGAGCTGTTTTTT. Amino acids: CASSQGGTSGLTGELFF.

V is TRBV6-5 and J is TRBJ2-7; 11 bases align to TRBD2. In germline, CDR1 is MNHEY, CDR2 SVGAGI. V dropped 0 bases and J dropped 3; count of bases not matched to a gene: 1. The CDR3 length is 15 residues. The CDR3 nucleotides are TGTGCCAGCAGTTACTCACTAGCGGGGGACTACGAGCAGTACTTC. Its protein product is CASSYSLAGDYEQYF.

This clone occurred once. The chain combines TRBV29-1 with TRBJ2-7; the match to TRBD1 covers 8 bases. With V trimmed by 3 bases and J by 3 bases, 1 base remained unmatched. The CDR3 covers 12 residues. Germline V CDR1 and CDR2: SQVTM, ANQGSEA. The CDR3 spells CSVDGQGYEQYF. In nucleotides, the CDR3 is TGCAGCGTTGACGGACAGGGCTACGAGCAGTACTTC.

The gene calls are TRBV12-3 or TRBV12-4 and TRBJ2-2; D is unclear. The CDR3 contains 13 residues. V shed 2 bases and J shed 1 base, with 2 bases lying between them. For the CDR3, the DNA is TGTGCCAGCAGTTTACAGAACACCGGGGAGCTGTTTTTT. Protein product: CASSLQNTGELFF.

V gene TRBV5-1 combines with J gene TRBJ2-7; D not certain. CDR1 SGHRS and CDR2 YFSETQ come from the germline V gene. V lost 2 bases to trimming and J lost 0 bases, with 9 bases between them. CDR3 length: 14 residues. CDR3 in DNA: TGCGCCAGCAGCTTCGAGGTAGTCTCCTACGAGCAGTACTTC. Translating gives CASSFEVVSYEQYF.

This rearrangement joins TRBV19 to TRBJ2-1, with 7 bases identical to TRBD1. Germline V lookup: CDR1 LNHDA, CDR2 SQIVND (reference sequence). The CDR3 has 14 amino acids. J lost 4 bases, V lost 5 bases, and 5 bases had no gene match. The CDR3 loop reads CASSVGQKYNEQFF. The CDR3 nucleotides read TGTGCCAGTAGTGTGGGACAGAAATACAATGAGCAGTTCTTC.

CDR3 sequence reads: CSASWSGIYSGRGETQYF. DNA of the CDR3: TGCAGTGCTAGTTGGTCTGGTATCTATAGCGGGAGGGGGGAGACCCAGTACTTC. The chain has TRBV20-1 and TRBJ2-5, with TRBD2 identical over 11 bases. Trimming at V came to 3 bases and at J to 5 bases, leaving 17 bases not matched to a gene. From germline, CDR1 is DFQATT and CDR2 SNEGSKA (reference sequence). The CDR3 has 18 amino acids.

The V gene is TRBV6-5, the J gene TRBJ2-7, with TRBD1 identical over 8 bases. Unmatched junction bases numbered 3, after V lost 6 bases and J lost 5 bases. The CDR3 has 12 residues. Germline CDR1 is MNHEY and CDR2 is SVGAGI. The CDR3 here is CASRDRVHEQYF. CDR3 nucleotides: TGTGCCAGCAGGGACAGGGTCCACGAGCAGTACTTC.

The chain recombines TRBV2 with TRBJ2-3; 9 nucleotides agree with TRBD2. The CDR3 consists of 17 residues. V gave up 2 bases and J gave up 0 bases; unmatched junction bases: 6. Per the germline V gene, CDR1 is SNHLY and CDR2 is FYNNEI. Here the CDR3 reads CASSEIRLAASTDTQYF. DNA of the CDR3: TGTGCCAGCAGTGAAATAAGACTAGCGGCTAGCACAGATACGCAGTATTTT.

This clone was seen a few times. CDR3 sequence reads: CASSTGITEAFF. For the CDR3, the DNA is TGTGCCAGTAGTACCGGGATCACTGAAGCTTTCTTT. The chain carries TRBV19 and TRBJ1-1, with unresolved D. Germline loops: CDR1 LNHDA, CDR2 SQIVND (reference sequence). Trimming stripped 4 bases from V and 4 bases from J, with 7 bases between. CDR3 length: 12 amino acids.